The next 28 T cell receptor beta chains were all read from a single sample in a study of shared clonotypes between healthy human individuals. Profiling relied on immunoSEQ multiplex PCR, and the TCRdb table lists in-frame clones only, not all of them. The profile shows about 2.3 million clones, approximately 90% of them singletons. The sequenced material came from naive CD4+ T cells from PBMCs. Subset: CD45RA+ positively selected. Every receptor here comes from a man aged 18 to 35 in good health. Some clones in this sample may be carry-over from other donors' samples.

This chain connects TRBV2 to TRBJ1-4, with D uncertain. Germline V gives CDR1 SNHLY, CDR2 FYNNEI. Trimming shortened V by 4 bases and J by 6 bases, and 3 bases separated the two germline ends. The CDR3 is 11 amino acids. CDR3 in DNA: TGTGCCAGCAGTGTGTATGAAAAACTGTTTTTT. It codes for CASSVYEKLFF.

This chain connects TRBV19 to TRBJ1-2; D not resolved. Germline-derived CDR1 and CDR2 are LNHDA and SQIVND (reference sequence). The CDR3 is made up of 14 amino acids. V was trimmed by 5 bases and J by 8 bases, leaving 18 bases between them. CDR3 sequence: CASSSVGGPRGYTF. Here the CDR3 DNA reads TGTGCCAGTAGTTCGGTTGGAGGGCCGAGAGGCTACACCTTC.

This chain joins TRBV6-6 and TRBJ1-2; 10 nucleotides agree with TRBD1. The CDR3 loop spans 13 amino acids. CDR1 and CDR2 (germline): MNHNY, SVGAGI (reference sequence). Losses at the gene ends were 2 bases for V and 10 bases for J; bases not matched to a gene: 4. The CDR3 sequence: CASSYDRGRDYTF. The CDR3 DNA reads as TGTGCCAGCAGTTACGACAGGGGGCGGGACTACACCTTC.

The V gene is TRBV2, the J gene TRBJ1-3, with 7 bases lining up with TRBD1. This CDR3 spans 16 amino acids. With 8 bases clipped from V and 0 bases from J, the junction kept 10 bases outside the gene matches. Germline loops: CDR1 SNHLY, CDR2 FYNNEI. The CDR3 reads CASEPQGVNSGNTIYF. CDR3 bases: TGTGCCAGCGAACCTCAGGGGGTGAACTCTGGAAACACCATATATTTT.

The chain couples TRBV5-1 to TRBJ2-3, with D possibly matching TRBD2 (6 bases). The CDR3 is 18 amino acids. The V gene lost 3 bases and the J gene lost 1 base, with 21 bases spanning the gap. Germline CDR1 SGHRS, CDR2 YFSETQ. The CDR3 here is CASSSRVAGTRGTDTQYF. As DNA, the CDR3 is TGCGCCAGCAGCTCCCGGGTGGCCGGGACTCGGGGCACAGATACGCAGTATTTT.

The count of this clone is one. The V and J genes are TRBV12-5 and TRBJ1-2; a weak D match, TRBD1 (5 bases). Between the trimmed V and J ends, which lost 4 bases and 6 bases, there was a span of 18 bases. The CDR3 extends over 15 amino acids. The germline V gene encodes CDR1 LGHNT and CDR2 FRNRAP. The CDR3 is CASGYGTPGSNGYTF. In nucleotides, the CDR3 is TGTGCTAGTGGTTATGGGACCCCCGGCTCTAATGGCTACACCTTC.

The V and J genes are TRBV18 and TRBJ1-1; D uncertain. V was pared by 6 bases and J by 1 base, with 6 bases between. Germline V gene sequence: CDR1 KGHSH, CDR2 LQKENI. The CDR3 covers 12 residues. The CDR3 DNA sequence: TGTGCCAGCTCTCGGACGAACACTGAAGCTTTCTTT. This gives the protein CASSRTNTEAFF.

The chain combines TRBV25-1 with TRBJ1-6; D might be TRBD1 (5 bases). Germline V gives CDR1 MGHDK, CDR2 SYGVNS. The CDR3 length is 16 residues. The V and J ends lost 8 bases and 7 bases respectively, with 21 bases between them. Written as DNA, the CDR3 is TGTGCCAGCGGACAACGTCCGGGACGGTTAAATTCACCCCTCCACTTT. Amino acids: CASGQRPGRLNSPLHF.

Only one count was recorded for this clone. J is TRBJ2-1 and V is TRBV28, with 12 bases that match TRBD2. The junction had 10 bases not matched to a gene; V was cut back by 7 bases and J by 9 bases. The germline V gene has CDR1 MDHEN and CDR2 SYDVKM. The CDR3 sequence is 15 residues long. CDR3 sequence reads: CASIPATSGRSEQFF. The CDR3 DNA is TGTGCCAGCATCCCGGCGACTAGCGGGAGAAGTGAGCAGTTCTTC. Combining the CDR3 with reference TRBV28 and TRBJ2-1 gives the whole variable domain DVKVTQSSRYLVKRTGEKVFLECVQDMDHENMFWYRQDPGLGLRLIYFSYDVKMKEKGDIPEGYSVSREKKERFSLILESASTNQTSMYLCASIPATSGRSEQFFGPGTRLTVL.

In the case of this clone: This specimen includes other DNA sequences encoding the same CDR3. The chain has TRBV5-1 and TRBJ2-3; a possible D gene is TRBD2 (5 bases). There are 16 residues in the CDR3. Per germline, CDR1 SGHRS and CDR2 YFSETQ. V was cut by 0 bases and J by 0 bases, with 11 bases left in between. In nucleotides, the CDR3 is TGCGCCAGCAGCTTGGGTGCGGGCCCAAGCACAGATACGCAGTATTTT. It specifies CASSLGAGPSTDTQYF.

V and J are TRBV6-1 and TRBJ2-5; the D is unclear. The CDR3 extends over 11 amino acids. The germline V gene has CDR1 MNHNS and CDR2 SASEGT. V dropped 6 bases and J dropped 5 bases, with 7 bases sitting between them. CDR3 region: CASRVLETQYF. CDR3 bases: TGTGCCAGCAGGGTCTTGGAGACCCAGTACTTC.

As regards this clone: The identical CDR3 is also encoded by other nucleotide sequences in the sample. The chain carries TRBV28 and TRBJ1-1; D is unclear. V dropped 2 bases and J dropped 5 bases, with 6 bases sitting between them. Germline CDR1 is MDHEN and CDR2 is SYDVKM. This CDR3 has 12 residues. CDR3 sequence: CASSLAVTEAFF. The CDR3 region has the DNA TGTGCCAGCAGTTTAGCAGTGACTGAAGCTTTCTTT.

Of note for this clone: Other DNA sequences from this sample encode an identical CDR3 as well. V gene TRBV7-2 combines with J gene TRBJ2-7, with TRBD1 matching over 7 bases. Germline trimming cut 4 bases from V and 7 bases from J; bases unmatched to any gene: 4. This CDR3 is built from 12 residues. Germline V gene lookup returns CDR1 SGHTA and CDR2 FQGNSA. CDR3 in DNA: TGTGCCAGCAGCTACGACAGGGTAGAGCAGTACTTC. This encodes CASSYDRVEQYF.

The CDR3 bases are TGTGCCAGCAGCTTAGATGGGGGGAGTGGAAACACCATATATTTT. Protein sequence: CASSLDGGSGNTIYF. The V call is TRBV7-2, the J call TRBJ1-3, with D maybe TRBD1 (5 bases). The germline V and J ends were trimmed by 1 base and 3 bases, with 10 bases remaining between them. This CDR3 has 15 residues. Germline V gene data show CDR1 as SGHTA and CDR2 as FQGNSA.

The V gene is TRBV30, the J gene TRBJ2-5, with 15 bases lining up with TRBD2. V lost 0 bases, J lost 7 bases, and 15 bases stayed unmatched. Germline V lookup: CDR1 GTSNPN, CDR2 SVGIG (reference sequence). The CDR3 has 19 residues. For the CDR3, the DNA is TGTGCCTGGAGTGTTAAGTCGGGACTAGCGGGAGGCTCTTTTGGGACCCAGTACTTC. Translated, it gives CAWSVKSGLAGGSFGTQYF.

On this clone: Other DNA sequences in the sample encode the same CDR3. The J gene is TRBJ2-3, the V gene TRBV9; D is unclear. From germline, CDR1 is SGDLS and CDR2 YYNGEE. The CDR3 sequence is 14 residues long. Trimming pared 0 bases from V and 1 base from J, leaving 6 bases between. DNA for the CDR3: TGTGCCAGCAGCGTAGGGCTGGGCACAGATACGCAGTATTTT. This codes for CASSVGLGTDTQYF. Filled out from reference TRBV9 and TRBJ2-3, the complete variable domain reads DSGVTQTPKHLITATGQRVTLRCSPRSGDLSVYWYQQSLDQGLQFLIQYYNGEERAKGNILERFSAQQFPDLHSELNLSSLELGDSALYFCASSVGLGTDTQYFGPGTRLTVL.

CDR3 protein: CASSNLTGTKELAKNIQYF. CDR3 bases: TGTGCCAGTAGTAACCTGACAGGGACTAAGGAACTAGCCAAAAACATTCAGTACTTC. V gene TRBV19 combines with J gene TRBJ2-4; D is tentatively TRBD1 or TRBD2 (7 bases each). Trimming pared 4 bases from V and 0 bases from J, leaving 22 bases between. Looked up from germline, CDR1 is LNHDA and CDR2 is SQIVND (reference sequence). The CDR3 loop spans 19 amino acids.

CDR3 sequence reads: CASSPLQGISNQPQHF. In DNA form, the CDR3 reads TGTGCCAGCTCACCCCTACAGGGGATTAGCAATCAGCCCCAGCATTTT. V usage is TRBV18 and J usage is TRBJ1-5; 7 bases line up with TRBD1. CDR1 is KGHSH and CDR2 is LQKENI in the germline V gene. The CDR3 extends over 16 amino acids. With 3 bases clipped from V and 0 bases from J, the junction kept 5 bases outside the gene matches.

The chain uses TRBV27 and TRBJ1-1; D ambiguous. Trimming stripped 5 bases from V and 4 bases from J, with 11 bases between. This CDR3 spans 13 amino acids. Germline values: CDR1 MNHEY, CDR2 SMNVEV (reference sequence). DNA for the CDR3: TGTGCCAGCAGTAAAGCAGTGGGCACTGAAGCTTTCTTT. The encoded protein is CASSKAVGTEAFF.

The V and J genes are TRBV6-5 and TRBJ2-3; 7 bases are a match to TRBD2. Germline V gives CDR1 MNHEY, CDR2 SVGAGI. CDR3 length: 13 amino acids. The trim removed 6 bases at V and 4 bases at J, leaving 4 bases unmatched. In DNA form, the CDR3 reads TGTGCCAGCAGACAAAGCGGGGCAGATACGCAGTATTTT. Residues: CASRQSGADTQYF.

Written as DNA, the CDR3 is TGTGCCAGCAGCCTCGGGGCTGAGCAGTTCTTC. Its translation: CASSLGAEQFF. The chain couples TRBV7-2 to TRBJ2-1; D possibly uses TRBD1 or TRBD2 (5 bases each). This CDR3 is 11 amino acids long. V gave up 5 bases and J gave up 9 bases, with 8 bases separating them. Germline lookup yields CDR1 SGHTA and CDR2 FQGNSA.

CDR3: CASSAQGGKEAFF. CDR3 nucleotides: TGTGCCAGCAGCGCCCAGGGCGGTAAAGAAGCTTTCTTT. The chain joins TRBV9 to TRBJ1-1; weak D call: TRBD1 (5 bases). V lost 3 bases to trimming and J lost 8 bases, with 14 bases between them. The CDR3 loop spans 13 amino acids. Germline V lookup: CDR1 SGDLS, CDR2 YYNGEE.

V gene TRBV5-4 combines with J gene TRBJ2-2; 9 positions match TRBD1. The CDR3 totals 15 residues. CDR1 SGHNT and CDR2 YYREEE come from the germline V gene (reference sequence). After removal of 3 bases from V and 6 bases from J, the junction contained 6 bases not matched to a gene. In DNA, the CDR3 is TGTGCCAGCAGCTCCAAACAGGGGGCAGCCGGGGAGCTGTTTTTT. Protein: CASSSKQGAAGELFF.

The chain is built from TRBV4-3 and TRBJ2-3; D not certain. CDR3 size: 16 residues. Germline V gene data show CDR1 as LGHNA and CDR2 as YSLEER. V was pared by 1 base and J by 1 base, with 12 bases between. The CDR3 sequence: CASSQASSEGTDTQYF. CDR3 DNA: TGCGCCAGCAGCCAAGCCAGCTCGGAAGGCACAGATACGCAGTATTTT.

V and J are TRBV13 and TRBJ1-1; D ambiguous. Per germline, CDR1 PRHDT and CDR2 FYEKMQ (reference sequence). The CDR3 contains 13 residues. The ends were cut back, 4 bases at V and 10 bases at J, with 16 bases in the middle. The CDR3 bases are TGTGCCAGCAGCTCCCGAGGGTGGCGGGGAGCTTTCTTT. It codes for CASSSRGWRGAFF.

The chain combines TRBV18 with TRBJ2-7; 10 nucleotides align to TRBD1. Germline CDR1 and CDR2: KGHSH and LQKENI. Unmatched junction bases numbered 7, after V lost 4 bases and J lost 4 bases. This CDR3 comprises 15 residues. Written as DNA, the CDR3 is TGTGCCAGCTCACTTGGGACAGGGGAAAGGTACGAGCAGTACTTC. Protein product: CASSLGTGERYEQYF.

This clone has just one count. The chain has TRBV28 and TRBJ1-4; no reliable D call. CDR3 size: 15 residues. Germline loops: CDR1 MDHEN, CDR2 SYDVKM. Trimming cost V 8 bases and J 2 bases, with 15 bases left between them. The CDR3 nucleotides read TGTGCCAGCGCTCGTCCCCCCAGCACTAATGAAAAACTGTTTTTT. Encoded protein: CASARPPSTNEKLFF.

CDR3 region: CASSPPPTNEKLFF. Here the CDR3 DNA reads TGTGCCAGCAGCCCTCCCCCAACTAATGAAAAACTGTTTTTT. The rearrangement links TRBV28 to TRBJ1-4; D is unclear. Per germline, CDR1 MDHEN and CDR2 SYDVKM. V was pared by 6 bases and J by 0 bases, with 8 bases between. The CDR3 sequence is 14 residues long.